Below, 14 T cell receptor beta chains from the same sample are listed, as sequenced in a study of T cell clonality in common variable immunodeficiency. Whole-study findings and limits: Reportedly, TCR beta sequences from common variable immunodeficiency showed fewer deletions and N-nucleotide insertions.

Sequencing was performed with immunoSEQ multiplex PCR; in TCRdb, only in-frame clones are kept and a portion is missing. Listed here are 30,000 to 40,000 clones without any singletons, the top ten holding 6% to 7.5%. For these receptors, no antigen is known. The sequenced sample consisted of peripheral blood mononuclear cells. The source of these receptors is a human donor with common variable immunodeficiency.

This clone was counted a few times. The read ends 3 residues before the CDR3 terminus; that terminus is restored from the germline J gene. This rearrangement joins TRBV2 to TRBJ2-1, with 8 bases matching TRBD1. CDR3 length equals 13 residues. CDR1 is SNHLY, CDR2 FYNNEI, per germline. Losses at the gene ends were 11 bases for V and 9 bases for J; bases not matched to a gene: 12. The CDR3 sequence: CAGKGQGAGEQFF. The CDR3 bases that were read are TGTGCCGGTAAAGGGCAGGGGGCCGGTGAG.

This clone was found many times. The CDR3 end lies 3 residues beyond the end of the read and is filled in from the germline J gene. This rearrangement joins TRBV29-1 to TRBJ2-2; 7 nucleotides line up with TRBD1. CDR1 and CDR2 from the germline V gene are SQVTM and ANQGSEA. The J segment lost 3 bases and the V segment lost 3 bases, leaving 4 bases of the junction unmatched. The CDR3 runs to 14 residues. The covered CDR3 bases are TGCAGCGTTGAGGGGACAGTTGACACCGGGGAG. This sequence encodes CSVEGTVDTGE. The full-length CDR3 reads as CSVEGTVDTGELFF.

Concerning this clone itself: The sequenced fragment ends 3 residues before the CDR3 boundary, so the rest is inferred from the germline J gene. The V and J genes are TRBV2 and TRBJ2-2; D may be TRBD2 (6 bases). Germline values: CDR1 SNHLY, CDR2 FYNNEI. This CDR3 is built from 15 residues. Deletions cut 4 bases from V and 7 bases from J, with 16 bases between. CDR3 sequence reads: CASSAPGLRGGELFF. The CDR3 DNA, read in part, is TGTGCCAGCAGTGCGCCGGGACTTCGGGGCGGGGAG. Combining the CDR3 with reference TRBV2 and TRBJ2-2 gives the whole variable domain EPEVTQTPSHQVTQMGQEVILRCVPISNHLYFYWYRQILGQKVEFLVSFYNNEISEKSEIFDDQFSVERPDGSNFTLKIRSTKLEDSAMYFCASSAPGLRGGELFFGEGSRLTVL.

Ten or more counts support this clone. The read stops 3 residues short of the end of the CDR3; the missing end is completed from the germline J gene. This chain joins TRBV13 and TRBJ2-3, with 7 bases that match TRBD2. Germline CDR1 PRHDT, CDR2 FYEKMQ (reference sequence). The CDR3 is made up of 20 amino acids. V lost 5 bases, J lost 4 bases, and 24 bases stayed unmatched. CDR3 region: CASSRGSWSGARNSADTQYF. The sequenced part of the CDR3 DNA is TGTGCCAGCAGCCGAGGGTCCTGGAGCGGGGCCCGCAATTCTGCAGATACG.

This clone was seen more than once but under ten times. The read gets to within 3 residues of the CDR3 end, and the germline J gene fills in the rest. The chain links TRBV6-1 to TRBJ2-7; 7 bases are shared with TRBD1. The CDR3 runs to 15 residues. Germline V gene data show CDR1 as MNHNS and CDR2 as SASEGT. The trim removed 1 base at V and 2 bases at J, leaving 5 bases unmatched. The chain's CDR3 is CASSEEGAAPYEQYF. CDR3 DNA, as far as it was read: TGTGCCAGCAGTGAAGAGGGGGCGGCCCCCTACGAG.

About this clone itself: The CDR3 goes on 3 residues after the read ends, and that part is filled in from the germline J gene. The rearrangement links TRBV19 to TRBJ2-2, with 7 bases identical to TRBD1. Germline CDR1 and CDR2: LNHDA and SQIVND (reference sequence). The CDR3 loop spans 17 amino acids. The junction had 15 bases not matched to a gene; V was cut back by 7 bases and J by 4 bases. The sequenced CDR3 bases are TGTGCCAGTACCCTAACAGGGGTATCGGGGTCCACCGGGGAG. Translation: CASTLTGVSGSTGE. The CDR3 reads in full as CASTLTGVSGSTGELFF.

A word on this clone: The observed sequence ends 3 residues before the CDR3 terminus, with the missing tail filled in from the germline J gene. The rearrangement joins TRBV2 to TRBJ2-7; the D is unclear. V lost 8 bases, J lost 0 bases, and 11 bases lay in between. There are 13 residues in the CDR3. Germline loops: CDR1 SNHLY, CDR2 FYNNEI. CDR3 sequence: CASELVGSYEQYF. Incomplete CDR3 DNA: TGTGCCAGCGAACTTGTCGGCTCCTACGAG.

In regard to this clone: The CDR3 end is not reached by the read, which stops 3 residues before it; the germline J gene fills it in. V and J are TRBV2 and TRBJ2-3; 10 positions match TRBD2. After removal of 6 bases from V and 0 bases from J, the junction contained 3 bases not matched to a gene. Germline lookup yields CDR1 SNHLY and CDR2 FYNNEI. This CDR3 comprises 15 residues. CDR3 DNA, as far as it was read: TGTGCCAGCAGGTCTAGCGGGGGAAGCACAGATACG. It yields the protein CASRSSGGSTDT. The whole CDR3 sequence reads CASRSSGGSTDTQYF.

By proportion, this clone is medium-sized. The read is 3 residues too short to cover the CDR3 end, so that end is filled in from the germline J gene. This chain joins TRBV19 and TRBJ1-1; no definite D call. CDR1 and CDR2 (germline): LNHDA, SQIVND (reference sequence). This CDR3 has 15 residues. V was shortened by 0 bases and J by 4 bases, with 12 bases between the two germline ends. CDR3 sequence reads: CASSIEAARGTEAFF. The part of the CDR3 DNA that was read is TGTGCCAGTAGTATAGAGGCAGCCCGGGGCACTGAA.

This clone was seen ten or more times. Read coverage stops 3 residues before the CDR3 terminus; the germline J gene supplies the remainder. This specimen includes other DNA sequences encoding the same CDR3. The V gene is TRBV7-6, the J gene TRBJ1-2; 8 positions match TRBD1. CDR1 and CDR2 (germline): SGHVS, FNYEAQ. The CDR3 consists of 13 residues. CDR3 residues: CASSPGTGRGYTF. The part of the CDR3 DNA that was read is TGTGCCAGCAGCCCGGGGACAGGACGGGGC.

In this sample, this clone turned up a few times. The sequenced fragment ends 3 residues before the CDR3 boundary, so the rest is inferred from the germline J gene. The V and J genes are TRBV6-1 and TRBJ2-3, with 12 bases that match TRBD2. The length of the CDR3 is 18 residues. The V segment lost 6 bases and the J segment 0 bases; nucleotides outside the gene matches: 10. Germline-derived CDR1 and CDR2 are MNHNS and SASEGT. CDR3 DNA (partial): TGTGCCAGCAGGGAATCGGGACTAGCGGGTACAAGCACAGATACG. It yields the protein CASRESGLAGTSTDT. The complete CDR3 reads CASRESGLAGTSTDTQYF.

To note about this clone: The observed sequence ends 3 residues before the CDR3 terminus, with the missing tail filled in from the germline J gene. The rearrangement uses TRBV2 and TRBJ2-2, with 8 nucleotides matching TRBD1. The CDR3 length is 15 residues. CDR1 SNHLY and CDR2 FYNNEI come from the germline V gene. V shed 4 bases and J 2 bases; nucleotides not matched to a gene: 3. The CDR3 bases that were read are TGTGCCAGCAGTGGGACAGGGCAAAACACCGGGGAG. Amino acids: CASSGTGQNTGE. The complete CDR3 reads CASSGTGQNTGELFF.

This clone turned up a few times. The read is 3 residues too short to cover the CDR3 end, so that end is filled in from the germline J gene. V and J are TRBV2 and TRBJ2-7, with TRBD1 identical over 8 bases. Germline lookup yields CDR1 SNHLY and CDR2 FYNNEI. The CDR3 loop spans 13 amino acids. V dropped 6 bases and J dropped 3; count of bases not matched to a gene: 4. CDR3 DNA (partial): TGTGCCAGCAGCGGACAGGGAAACTACGAG. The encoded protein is CASSGQGNYE. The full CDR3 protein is CASSGQGNYEQYF.

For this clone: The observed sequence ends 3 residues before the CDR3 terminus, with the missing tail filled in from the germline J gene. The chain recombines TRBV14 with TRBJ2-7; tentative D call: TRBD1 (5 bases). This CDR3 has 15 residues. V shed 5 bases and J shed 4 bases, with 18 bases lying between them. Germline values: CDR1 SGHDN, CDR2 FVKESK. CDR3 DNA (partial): TGTGCCAGCAGCTCTAACAAGGGGTCCCCTTACGAG. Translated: CASSSNKGSPYE. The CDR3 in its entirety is CASSSNKGSPYEQYF.